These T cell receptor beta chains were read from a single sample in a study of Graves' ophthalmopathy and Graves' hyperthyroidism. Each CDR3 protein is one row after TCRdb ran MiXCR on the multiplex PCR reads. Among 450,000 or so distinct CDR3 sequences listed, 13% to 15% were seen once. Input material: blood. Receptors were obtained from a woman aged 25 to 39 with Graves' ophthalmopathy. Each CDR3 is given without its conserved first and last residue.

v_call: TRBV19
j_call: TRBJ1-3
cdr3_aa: ASSRSSGNTIY

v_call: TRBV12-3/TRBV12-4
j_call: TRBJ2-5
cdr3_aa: ASSPSGWTVQETQY

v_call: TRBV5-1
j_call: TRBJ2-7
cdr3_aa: ASSLSQFSYEQY

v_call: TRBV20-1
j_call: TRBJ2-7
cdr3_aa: SAGTGTHEQY

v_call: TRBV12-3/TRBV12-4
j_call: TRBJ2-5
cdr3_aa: ASSSGTSGGALETQY

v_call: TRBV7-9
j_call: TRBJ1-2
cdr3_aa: ASSLAWDYGYT

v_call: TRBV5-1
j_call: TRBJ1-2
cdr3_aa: ASSLDGLPGYT

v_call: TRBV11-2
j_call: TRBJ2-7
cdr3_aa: ASSSFGTSGRKGYEQY

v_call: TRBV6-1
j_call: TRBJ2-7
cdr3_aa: ASSLSGRELYEQY

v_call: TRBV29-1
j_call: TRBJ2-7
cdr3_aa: SVAQGDEQY